One and the same sample provided the 14 T cell receptor beta chains below, sequenced in a study of beta chain features in type 1 diabetes. Every isolated RNA sample was fully reverse transcribed, so sequencing captured expressed TCRB transcripts. TCRdb keeps only in-frame clones here, not all; method: immunoSEQ multiplex PCR. The repertoire holds 250,000 to 300,000 clones, with approximately 8% as singletons. The sequencing input was central memory CD4+ T cells from blood. These receptors all stem from a woman under 30 in good health.

The chain recombines TRBV27 with TRBJ2-1, with TRBD2 matching over 10 bases. Germline CDR1 MNHEY, CDR2 SMNVEV (reference sequence). The ends lost 0 bases at V and 7 bases at J; junction bases unmatched: 3. The CDR3 covers 15 residues. CDR3 amino acids: CASSLSRLAGNEQFF. The CDR3 nucleotides are TGTGCCAGCAGTTTATCGAGACTAGCGGGTAATGAGCAGTTCTTC.

This clone was seen more than once but under ten times. V gene TRBV2 combines with J gene TRBJ2-7, with 8 bases matching TRBD1. In germline, CDR1 is SNHLY, CDR2 FYNNEI. V was clipped by 4 bases and J by 5 bases; unmatched bases: 7. The length of the CDR3 is 14 residues. This CDR3 reads CASSAGGWRDEQYV. The DNA of the CDR3 is TGTGCCAGCAGTGCAGGGGGCTGGAGGGACGAGCAGTACGTC.

Notes on this clone: Sequence at one end of the junction differs from germline and may be a read error. The chain uses TRBV7-7 and TRBJ2-2; D remains ambiguous. From germline, CDR1 is SSHAT and CDR2 FNYEAQ (reference sequence). The length of the CDR3 is 15 residues. CDR3 region: CASSLARMNTGELFF. DNA of the CDR3: TGTGCTAGCAGCTTAGCCCGGATGAACACCGGGGAGCTGTTTTTT.

This clone was observed a handful of times. This chain uses TRBV28 with TRBJ1-2; the D is unclear. The V gene lost 5 bases and the J gene lost 7 bases, with 11 bases spanning the gap. Per the germline V gene, CDR1 is MDHEN and CDR2 is SYDVKM. The CDR3 extends over 12 amino acids. DNA of the CDR3: TGTGCCAGCAGTCCCCCCGGGGTTGGCTACACCTTC. It specifies CASSPPGVGYTF.

The J gene is TRBJ2-5, the V gene TRBV4-2; 8 nucleotides agree with TRBD1. Trimming took 0 bases from V and 9 from J; bases not matched to a gene: 9. The CDR3 is 15 residues long. Looked up from germline, CDR1 is LGHNA and CDR2 is YNFKEQ. The CDR3 reads CASSQDRTGRVAQYF. The CDR3 coding sequence is TGTGCCAGCAGCCAAGATAGGACAGGGAGAGTTGCCCAGTACTTC.

This clone was seen a few times. This chain joins TRBV7-2 and TRBJ2-5; unclear D gene. The CDR3 is 14 residues long. The germline V gene encodes CDR1 SGHTA and CDR2 FQGNSA. Trimming pared 4 bases from V and 1 base from J, leaving 10 bases between. The CDR3 sequence is CASSSRRLQETQYF. The CDR3 nucleotides read TGTGCCAGCAGCTCCCGTAGACTCCAAGAGACCCAGTACTTC.

This clone was recorded at least ten times. Other DNA variants within this sample encode the same CDR3. The chain uses TRBV5-1 and TRBJ1-4; perhaps TRBD1 as D (5 bases). The CDR3 runs to 14 residues. Germline CDR1 reads SGHRS; CDR2 reads YFSETQ. Trimming cost V 0 bases and J 8 bases, with 11 bases left between them. CDR3 sequence (DNA): TGCGCCAGCAGCTTGGAACAGGCAGGGGAAAAACTGTTTTTT. Translation gives CASSLEQAGEKLFF.

This clone was seen a handful of times. This chain uses TRBV7-9 with TRBJ2-5; D is possibly TRBD1 (5 bases). V was cut by 0 bases and J by 5 bases, with 19 bases left in between. CDR3 length equals 17 residues. Germline V gene lookup returns CDR1 SEHNR and CDR2 FQNEAQ (reference sequence). As DNA, the CDR3 is TGTGCCAGCAGCTTAGCCCGGGCAGGGCTGTCGACCGAGACCCAGTACTTC. Translation gives CASSLARAGLSTETQYF.

The V gene is TRBV15, the J gene TRBJ1-4; D is unresolved. V was trimmed by 0 bases and J by 7 bases, leaving 0 bases between them. The CDR3 consists of 11 residues. Germline V CDR1 and CDR2: LNHNV, YYDKDF (reference sequence). CDR3 sequence reads: CATSRDEKLFF. The CDR3 DNA follows: TGTGCCACCAGCAGAGATGAAAAACTGTTTTTT.

This clone was recorded many times. This sequence joins TRBV7-9 and TRBJ1-2; D gene uncertain. V lost 1 base and J lost 5, with 5 bases in between. This CDR3 region has 12 residues. CDR1 and CDR2 (germline): SEHNR, FQNEAQ (reference sequence). CDR3 sequence: CASSLDNYGYTF. The CDR3 DNA is TGTGCCAGCAGCTTAGATAATTATGGCTACACCTTC. Drawing the rest from reference TRBV7-9 and TRBJ1-2, the complete variable domain is DTGVSQNPRHKITKRGQNVTFRCDPISEHNRLYWYRQTLGQGPEFLTYFQNEAQLEKSRLLSDRFSAERPKGSFSTLEIQRTEQGDSAMYLCASSLDNYGYTFGSGTRLTVV.

This clone was seen ten or more times. Other DNA variants within this sample encode the same CDR3. This chain joins TRBV7-2 and TRBJ2-5, with D hard to call. Germline V gene sequence: CDR1 SGHTA, CDR2 FQGNSA. The CDR3 has 13 residues. V lost 1 base to trimming and J lost 5 bases, with 8 bases between them. CDR3 nucleotides: TGTGCCAGCAGCTTAGGAGCTCGCGAGACCCAGTACTTC. Translation: CASSLGARETQYF. Supplemented by reference TRBV7-2 and TRBJ2-5, the full variable domain reads GAGVSQSPSNKVTEKGKDVELRCDPISGHTALYWYRQSLGQGLEFLIYFQGNSAPDKSGLPSDRFSAERTGGSVSTLTIQRTQQEDSAVYLCASSLGARETQYFGPGTRLLVL.

The rearrangement links TRBV7-2 to TRBJ2-7, with a possible D match to TRBD1 (6 bases). The CDR3 is 13 amino acids. V was trimmed by 3 bases and J by 6 bases, leaving 12 bases between them. Germline CDR1 and CDR2: SGHTA and FQGNSA. The CDR3 nucleotides are TGTGCCAGCAGCTTGCGGTTAGGGGGCGAGCAGTACGTC. Protein: CASSLRLGGEQYV.

This clone was picked up a small number of times. This chain uses TRBV11-2 with TRBJ2-2, with a possible D match to TRBD1 (5 bases). The length of the CDR3 is 15 residues. Germline lookup yields CDR1 SGHAT and CDR2 FQNNGV. Trimming pared 3 bases from V and 7 bases from J, leaving 15 bases between. CDR3 residues: CASSFAQGLNGELFF. DNA for the CDR3: TGTGCCAGCAGCTTCGCGCAGGGATTAAACGGGGAGCTGTTTTTT.

The chain uses TRBV5-1 and TRBJ1-1; D is undetermined. Looked up from germline, CDR1 is SGHRS and CDR2 is YFSETQ. The CDR3 has 11 amino acids. Trimming took off 0 bases at V and 11 bases at J, with 8 bases between the two ends. CDR3 sequence: CASSLGPNAFF. In nucleotides, the CDR3 is TGCGCCAGCAGCTTGGGCCCGAATGCTTTCTTT.